The source of this TCR beta chain is a study of T cells in Graves' hyperthyroidism and ophthalmopathy. Regarding the study as a whole: Blood also showed most of the thyroid clonotypes that were expanded above 0.001. The model identified upcoming ophthalmopathy a median roughly 6.5 months ahead of onset. Ophthalmopathy could be told apart from stable hyperthyroidism with a 13 V-J model.

This clonotype was found many times. Antigen specificity is unknown. Amplification yielded TCR beta CDR3 regions, with RNA transcripts as the source. HTBI primers were used for first-round RT-PCR of the TCR CDR3. TCRdb called the multiplex PCR reads again in MiXCR, with one record for every CDR3 protein. The sample consists of roughly 560,000 distinct CDR3 sequences, around 15% of them appearing once. Germline CDR1 reads SGHVS; CDR2 reads FQNEAQ. V lost 5 bases, J lost 6 bases, and 4 bases stayed unmatched. This CDR3 is built from 12 residues. Material for sequencing was blood. The sequence came from a woman in her thirties or forties with Graves' ophthalmopathy. The rearrangement joins TRBV7-8 to TRBJ2-7; 7 positions match TRBD1. The CDR3 nucleotides are TGTGCCAGCAGCACGGACAGGACCGAGCAGTACTTC. Amino acids: CASSTDRTEQYF.